The entry below describes one T cell receptor (beta chain). Germline V CDR1 and CDR2: SGHTA, FQGTGA. V dropped 5 bases and J dropped 4; count of bases not matched to a gene: 8. The CDR3 extends over 14 amino acids. This entry belongs to a study of cytomegalovirus exposure and HLA in healthy donors. Study-level information: Earlier work reported roughly 120 million unique TCR beta sequences from 150 million to 200 million T cells.

PCR used 60 Vbeta primers and 13 Jbeta primers. This table comes from immunoSEQ multiplex PCR, and its TCRdb copy is limited to in-frame clones, with some not included. The sample lists 150,000 or so clones, roughly 73% occurring once. The V and J genes are TRBV7-3 and TRBJ2-7; 7 bases agree with TRBD1. The receptor was isolated from a female donor in good health and CMV-seronegative. Sequencing was carried out using PBMCs. The CDR3 sequence: CASSPGGQLYEQYF. For the CDR3, the DNA is TGTGCCAGCAGCCCAGGGGGACAGCTTTACGAGCAGTACTTC.